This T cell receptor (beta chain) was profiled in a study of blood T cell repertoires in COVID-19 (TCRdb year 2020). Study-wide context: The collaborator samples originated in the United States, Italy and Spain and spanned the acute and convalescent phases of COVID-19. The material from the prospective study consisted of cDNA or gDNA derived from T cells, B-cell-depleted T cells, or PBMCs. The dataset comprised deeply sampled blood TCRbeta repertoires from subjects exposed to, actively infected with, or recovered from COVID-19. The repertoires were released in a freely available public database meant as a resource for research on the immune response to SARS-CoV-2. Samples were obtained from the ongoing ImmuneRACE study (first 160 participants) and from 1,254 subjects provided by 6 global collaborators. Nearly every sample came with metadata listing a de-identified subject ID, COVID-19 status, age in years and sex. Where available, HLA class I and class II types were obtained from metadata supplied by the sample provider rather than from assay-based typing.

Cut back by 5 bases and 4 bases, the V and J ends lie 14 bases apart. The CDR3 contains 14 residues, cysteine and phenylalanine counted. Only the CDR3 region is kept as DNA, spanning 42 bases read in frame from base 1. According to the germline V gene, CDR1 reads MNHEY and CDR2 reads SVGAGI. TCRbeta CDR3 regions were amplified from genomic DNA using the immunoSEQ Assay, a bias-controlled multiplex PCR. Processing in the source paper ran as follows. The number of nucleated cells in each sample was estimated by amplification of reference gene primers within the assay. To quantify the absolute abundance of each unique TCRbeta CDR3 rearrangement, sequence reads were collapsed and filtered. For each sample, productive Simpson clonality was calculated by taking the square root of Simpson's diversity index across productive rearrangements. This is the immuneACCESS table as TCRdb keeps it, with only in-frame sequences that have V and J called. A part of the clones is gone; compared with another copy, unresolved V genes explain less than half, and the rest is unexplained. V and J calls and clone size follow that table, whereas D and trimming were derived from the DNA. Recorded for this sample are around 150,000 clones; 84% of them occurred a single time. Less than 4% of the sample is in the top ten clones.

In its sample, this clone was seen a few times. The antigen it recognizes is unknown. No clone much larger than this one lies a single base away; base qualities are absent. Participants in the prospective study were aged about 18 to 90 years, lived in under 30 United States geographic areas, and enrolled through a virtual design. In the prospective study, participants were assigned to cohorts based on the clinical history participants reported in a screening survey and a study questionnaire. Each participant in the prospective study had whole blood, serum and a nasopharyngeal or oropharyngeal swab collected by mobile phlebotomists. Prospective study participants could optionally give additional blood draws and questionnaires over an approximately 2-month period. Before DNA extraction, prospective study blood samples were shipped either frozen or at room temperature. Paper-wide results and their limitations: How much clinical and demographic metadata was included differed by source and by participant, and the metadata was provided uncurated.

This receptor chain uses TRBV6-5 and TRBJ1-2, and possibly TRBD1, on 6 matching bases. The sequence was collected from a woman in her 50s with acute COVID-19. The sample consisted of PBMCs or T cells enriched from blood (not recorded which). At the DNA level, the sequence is TGTGCCAGCAGTCCCCGGCAGGGGAGCTATGGCTACACCTTC. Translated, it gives CASSPRQGSYGYTF.